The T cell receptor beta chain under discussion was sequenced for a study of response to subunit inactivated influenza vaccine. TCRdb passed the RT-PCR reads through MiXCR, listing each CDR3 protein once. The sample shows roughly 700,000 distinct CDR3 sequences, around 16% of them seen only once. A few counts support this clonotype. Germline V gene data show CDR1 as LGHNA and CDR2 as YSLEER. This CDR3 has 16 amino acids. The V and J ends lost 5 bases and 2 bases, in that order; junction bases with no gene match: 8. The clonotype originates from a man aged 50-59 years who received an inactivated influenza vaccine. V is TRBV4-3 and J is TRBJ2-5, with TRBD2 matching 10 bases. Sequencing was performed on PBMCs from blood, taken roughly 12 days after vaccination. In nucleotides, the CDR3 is TGCGCCAGCAGCATCAGCCGGACTAGCGGACAAGAGACCCAGTACTTC. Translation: CASSISRTSGQETQYF.